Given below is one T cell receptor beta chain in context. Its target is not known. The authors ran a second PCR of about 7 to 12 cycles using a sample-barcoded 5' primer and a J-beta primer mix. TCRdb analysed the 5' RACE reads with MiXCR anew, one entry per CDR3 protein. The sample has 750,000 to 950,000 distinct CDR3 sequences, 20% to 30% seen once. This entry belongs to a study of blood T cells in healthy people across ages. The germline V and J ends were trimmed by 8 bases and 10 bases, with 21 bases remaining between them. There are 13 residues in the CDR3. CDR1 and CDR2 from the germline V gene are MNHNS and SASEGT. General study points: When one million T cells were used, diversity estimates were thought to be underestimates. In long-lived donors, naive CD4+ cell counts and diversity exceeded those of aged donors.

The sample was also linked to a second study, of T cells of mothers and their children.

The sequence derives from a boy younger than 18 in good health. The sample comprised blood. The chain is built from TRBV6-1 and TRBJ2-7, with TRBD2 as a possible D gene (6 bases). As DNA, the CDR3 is TGTGCCAGCGGGGGGACCAATCTTGAAACCCAGTACTTC. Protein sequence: CASGGTNLETQYF.